The clone carrying this T cell receptor beta chain has more than one count but fewer than ten. What it binds is not known. The data were obtained in a study of response to subunit inactivated influenza vaccine. The study's findings and limits: The authors suggested that few new T cells are recruited per seasonal influenza vaccination.

TCRdb re-derived calls from the RT-PCR reads in MiXCR, one entry per CDR3 protein. The data contain 450,000 to 600,000 distinct CDR3 sequences, about 8% of them singletons. This sequence was found in a man aged 50-75 years who received an inactivated influenza vaccine. Material: PBMCs from blood, obtained less than 25 months after vaccination.

CDR3 DNA: TGCAGTGCTAGAGATAGCCTTGGCAATCAGCCCCAGCATTTT. This encodes CSARDSLGNQPQHF. This chain joins TRBV20-1 and TRBJ1-5; unclear D gene. V gave up 0 bases and J gave up 2 bases, with 8 bases separating them. Germline values: CDR1 DFQATT, CDR2 SNEGSKA (reference sequence). The CDR3 runs to 14 residues.